Listed here are 27 T cell receptor beta chains from one sample, sequenced in a study of shared clonotypes between healthy human individuals. Using immunoSEQ multiplex PCR, the repertoire was profiled, and TCRdb retains in-frame clones only, with some absent. The sample shows 2,100,000 or so clones, more than 90% of them seen only once. The specimen was naive CD4+ T cells sorted from blood. Subset in this sample: CD45RA+ positively selected. These receptors were taken from a man between 18 and 29 years old in good health.

The chain couples TRBV7-2 to TRBJ1-2; D is perhaps TRBD1 (5 bases). This CDR3 is 14 amino acids long. Trimming removed 4 bases at V and 4 bases at J, with 13 bases between. Germline CDR1 is SGHTA and CDR2 is FQGNSA. This CDR3 is CASSSMQGGYGYTF. CDR3 bases: TGTGCCAGCAGCTCAATGCAGGGAGGCTATGGCTACACCTTC.

The chain's CDR3 is CASSTTAGANVLTF. The DNA of the CDR3 is TGTGCCAGCAGTACGACAGCCGGGGCCAACGTCCTGACTTTC. The V and J genes are TRBV2 and TRBJ2-6; perhaps TRBD1 as D (5 bases). The CDR3 covers 14 residues. Germline V lookup: CDR1 SNHLY, CDR2 FYNNEI. Trimming shortened V by 5 bases and J by 4 bases, and 9 bases separated the two germline ends.

This chain uses TRBV6-1 with TRBJ1-3; no clear D. Trimming left V 5 bases short and J 0 bases short, with 5 bases between. CDR3 size: 13 residues. Germline V gene sequence: CDR1 MNHNS, CDR2 SASEGT. The CDR3 loop is CASSTFSGNTIYF. The CDR3, as DNA: TGTGCCAGCAGTACGTTCTCTGGAAACACCATATATTTT.

The chain recombines TRBV6-5 with TRBJ1-2, with TRBD1 matching over 9 bases. Germline CDR1 and CDR2: MNHEY and SVGAGI. With V trimmed by 7 bases and J by 4 bases, 7 bases remained unmatched. The CDR3 runs to 14 residues. The CDR3 nucleotides are TGTGCCAGCAATACAGGGGGCTTTAGCTATGGCTACACCTTC. It codes for CASNTGGFSYGYTF.

The chain recombines TRBV7-9 with TRBJ2-7, with 7 positions matching TRBD1. With V trimmed by 0 bases and J by 2 bases, 7 bases remained unmatched. This CDR3 contains 16 residues. Germline CDR1 and CDR2: SEHNR and FQNEAQ (reference sequence). The CDR3 spells CASSLAVGQGAYEQYF. The CDR3 DNA reads as TGTGCCAGCAGCTTAGCGGTGGGGCAGGGGGCCTACGAGCAGTACTTC.

The chain uses TRBV9 and TRBJ1-2; TRBD1 might be the D (6 bases). Trimming pared 0 bases from V and 8 bases from J, leaving 14 bases between. This CDR3 is 14 amino acids long. Germline V lookup: CDR1 SGDLS, CDR2 YYNGEE. The CDR3: CASSVGVQGYGYTF. In DNA form, the CDR3 reads TGTGCCAGCAGCGTAGGTGTACAGGGATACGGCTACACCTTC. Full variable domain (outside the CDR3, taken from reference TRBV9 and TRBJ1-2): DSGVTQTPKHLITATGQRVTLRCSPRSGDLSVYWYQQSLDQGLQFLIQYYNGEERAKGNILERFSAQQFPDLHSELNLSSLELGDSALYFCASSVGVQGYGYTFGSGTRLTVV.

The chain carries TRBV2 and TRBJ2-1, with D unresolved. Germline lookup yields CDR1 SNHLY and CDR2 FYNNEI. V shed 0 bases and J shed 13 bases, with 10 bases lying between them. This CDR3 has 12 residues. The DNA of the CDR3 is TGTGCCAGCAGTGAAGCCTTGACTCCTCAGTTCTTC. Translated, it gives CASSEALTPQFF. Full variable domain (remainder filled in from reference TRBV2 and TRBJ2-1): EPEVTQTPSHQVTQMGQEVILRCVPISNHLYFYWYRQILGQKVEFLVSFYNNEISEKSEIFDDQFSVERPDGSNFTLKIRSTKLEDSAMYFCASSEALTPQFFGPGTRLTVL.

This chain uses TRBV10-3 with TRBJ2-3, with TRBD1 matching 7 bases. After removal of 6 bases from V and 3 bases from J, the junction contained 9 bases not matched to a gene. This CDR3 is 15 amino acids long. Germline assignment: CDR1 ENHRY and CDR2 SYGVKD. CDR3 sequence reads: CAISLTGKETDTQYF. The CDR3 region has the DNA TGTGCCATCAGCCTGACAGGGAAAGAGACAGATACGCAGTATTTT.

The CDR3 DNA reads as TGTGCCAGCAGCTTAGGACAGCGTAATGAAAAACTGTTTTTT. The encoded protein is CASSLGQRNEKLFF. The chain has TRBV11-2 and TRBJ1-4; TRBD1 is a possible D gene (5 bases). Germline V CDR1 and CDR2: SGHAT, FQNNGV. Trimming took off 1 base at V and 4 bases at J, with 7 bases between the two ends. The CDR3 is 14 amino acids.

This chain joins TRBV7-9 and TRBJ2-7, with 8 positions matching TRBD2. The CDR3 has 15 amino acids. The V segment lost 5 bases and the J segment 4 bases; nucleotides outside the gene matches: 10. Germline values: CDR1 SEHNR, CDR2 FQNEAQ (reference sequence). This CDR3 is CASSPTGLGVYEQYF. The CDR3 DNA follows: TGTGCCAGCAGCCCGACGGGACTAGGTGTTTACGAGCAGTACTTC.

The genes are TRBV5-1 and TRBJ2-2, with TRBD2 matching over 7 bases. CDR3 length: 18 amino acids. Germline V CDR1 and CDR2: SGHRS, YFSETQ. V was pared by 1 base and J by 0 bases, with 9 bases of the junction left unmatched. CDR3 sequence reads: CASSLKVASGSNTGELFF. In DNA, the CDR3 is TGCGCCAGCAGCTTGAAAGTAGCTAGCGGATCGAACACCGGGGAGCTGTTTTTT.

The CDR3 protein is CASSVGAVQETQYF. CDR3 coding DNA: TGTGCCAGCAGCGTAGGGGCAGTCCAAGAGACCCAGTACTTC. The chain is built from TRBV7-3 and TRBJ2-5, with D possibly TRBD1 on 5 matching bases. Germline V CDR1 and CDR2: SGHTA, FQGTGA. The CDR3 is made up of 14 amino acids. V was cut by 5 bases and J by 1 base, with 11 bases left in between.

V usage is TRBV7-8 and J usage is TRBJ1-2; no firm D call. This CDR3 is 12 amino acids long. The germline V and J ends were trimmed by 5 bases and 3 bases, with 7 bases remaining between them. Per germline, CDR1 SGHVS and CDR2 FQNEAQ. The DNA for the CDR3 is TGTGCCAGCAGCCAGGTGGACTATGGCTACACCTTC. This sequence encodes CASSQVDYGYTF.

This clone showed up just once. V gene TRBV5-8 combines with J gene TRBJ2-5, with 10 positions matching TRBD1. The germline gives CDR1 SGHTS, CDR2 YDEGEE. The CDR3 totals 19 residues. Trimming removed 3 bases from V and 4 bases from J; junction bases left unmatched: 18. The CDR3 is CASSSLPPGDRGRRETQYF. Written as DNA, the CDR3 is TGTGCCAGCAGCTCACTACCCCCAGGAGACAGGGGGCGGCGAGAGACCCAGTACTTC.

This chain uses TRBV18 with TRBJ2-7, with 8 bases matching TRBD2. V lost 0 bases to trimming and J lost 6 bases; unmatched junction nucleotides: 10. The CDR3 is 16 amino acids. The germline V gene has CDR1 KGHSH and CDR2 LQKENI. For the CDR3, the DNA is TGTGCCAGCTCACCACCGGCGGGAGGATGGTCGGGCGAGCAGTACTTC. Encoded protein: CASSPPAGGWSGEQYF.

Written as DNA, the CDR3 is TGTGCCAGTCAGCCACGGATGAACACTGAAGCTTTCTTT. It translates to CASQPRMNTEAFF. The V gene is TRBV7-9, the J gene TRBJ1-1; no clear D gene. This CDR3 is built from 13 residues. Trimming removed 9 bases from V and 0 bases from J, with 11 bases in between. CDR1 SEHNR and CDR2 FQNEAQ come from the germline V gene (reference sequence).

V gene TRBV11-2 combines with J gene TRBJ1-5; 7 bases are shared with TRBD1. V dropped 5 bases and J dropped 9; count of bases not matched to a gene: 10. The germline V gene encodes CDR1 SGHAT and CDR2 FQNNGV. The CDR3 length is 14 residues. The DNA of the CDR3 is TGTGCCAGCAGCCCTCAGGAGGGGGCCCTGCCCCAGCATTTT. Amino acid sequence: CASSPQEGALPQHF.

The chain recombines TRBV25-1 with TRBJ1-3; no clear D. Germline V gene lookup returns CDR1 MGHDK and CDR2 SYGVNS. The CDR3 has 16 amino acids. The germline V and J ends were trimmed by 2 bases and 2 bases, with 13 bases remaining between them. The CDR3 protein is CASSEAGQSAGNTIYF. DNA of the CDR3: TGTGCCAGCAGTGAAGCGGGTCAATCCGCTGGAAACACCATATATTTT.

This chain links TRBV2 with TRBJ2-3; the match to TRBD1 covers 11 bases. This CDR3 is built from 17 residues. Trimming at V came to 2 bases and at J to 4 bases, leaving 8 bases not matched to a gene. CDR1 is SNHLY and CDR2 is FYNNEI in the germline V gene. CDR3 residues: CASSEKGQGVVADTQYF. The DNA for the CDR3 is TGTGCCAGCAGTGAAAAGGGACAGGGGGTGGTAGCAGATACGCAGTATTTT.

A word on this clone: The sample holds other DNA sequences that translate to the same CDR3. The chain carries TRBV6-5 and TRBJ2-7, with D perhaps TRBD1 or TRBD2 (5 bases each). Trimming took off 6 bases at V and 4 bases at J, with 13 bases between the two ends. This CDR3 region has 13 residues. From germline, CDR1 is MNHEY and CDR2 SVGAGI. The CDR3, as DNA: TGTGCCAGCAGCCGGGACCGGGGTTACGAGCAGTACTTC. Translated, it gives CASSRDRGYEQYF.

The chain combines TRBV27 with TRBJ2-1; D is possibly TRBD2 (5 bases). V was pared by 6 bases and J by 2 bases, with 20 bases between. This CDR3 has 17 amino acids. Looked up from germline, CDR1 is MNHEY and CDR2 is SMNVEV (reference sequence). CDR3 DNA sequence: TGTGCCAGCAGGCCTTTGGCGGGTACGGGCCCCTACAATGAGCAGTTCTTC. This encodes CASRPLAGTGPYNEQFF.

The gene calls are TRBV6-5 and TRBJ2-5; 11 nucleotides line up with TRBD2. The CDR3 extends over 16 amino acids. CDR1 and CDR2 (germline): MNHEY, SVGAGI. J lost 4 bases, V lost 4 bases, and 8 bases had no gene match. CDR3 loop: CASSSLAGGSGETQYF. The CDR3 region has the DNA TGTGCCAGCAGTTCTCTAGCGGGGGGCTCAGGAGAGACCCAGTACTTC.

The chain uses TRBV5-1 and TRBJ2-3, with TRBD1 identical over 7 bases. The germline CDR1 and CDR2 sequences are SGHRS and YFSETQ. The CDR3 extends over 15 amino acids. V lost 2 bases and J lost 1; bases outside the gene matches: 4. CDR3 nucleotides: TGCGCCAGCAGCTTACAGGGGTACGGCACAGATACGCAGTATTTT. As protein: CASSLQGYGTDTQYF.

This sequence joins TRBV11-2 and TRBJ2-3; 8 bases map to TRBD2. Germline V gives CDR1 SGHAT, CDR2 FQNNGV. V gave up 0 bases and J gave up 3 bases; unmatched junction bases: 8. The CDR3 consists of 17 residues. CDR3 in amino acids: CASSLDPPGGTTDTQYF. The CDR3 DNA follows: TGTGCCAGCAGCTTAGATCCGCCGGGGGGGACAACAGATACGCAGTATTTT.

The chain links TRBV6-5 to TRBJ2-7, with 10 bases that match TRBD2. The CDR3 is made up of 14 amino acids. The germline V gene encodes CDR1 MNHEY and CDR2 SVGAGI. V trimming: 5 bases; J trimming: 0 bases; junction bases outside the gene matches: 1. CDR3 in DNA: TGTGCCAGCAGTAGCGGGGGGGCCTCCTACGAGCAGTACTTC. This gives the protein CASSSGGASYEQYF.

This clone showed up just once. The rearrangement links TRBV6-1 to TRBJ2-6; weak D call: TRBD2 (6 bases). V lost 1 base, J lost 3 bases, and 7 bases lay in between. The CDR3 consists of 15 residues. The germline gives CDR1 MNHNS, CDR2 SASEGT. The CDR3 sequence: CASSEGAGGANVLTF. The CDR3 DNA follows: TGTGCCAGCAGTGAAGGAGCGGGTGGGGCCAACGTCCTGACTTTC.

This clone has just one count. The chain joins TRBV7-2 to TRBJ1-6; a weak D match, TRBD1 (6 bases). In germline, CDR1 is SGHTA, CDR2 FQGNSA. V was trimmed by 3 bases and J by 0 bases, leaving 9 bases between them. The CDR3 has 16 amino acids. The chain's CDR3 is CASSFGQSSYNSPLHF. The CDR3 DNA sequence: TGTGCCAGCAGCTTCGGACAGAGCTCCTATAATTCACCCCTCCACTTT. The full variable domain, in which reference TRBV7-2 and TRBJ1-6 provide the parts outside the CDR3, is GAGVSQSPSNKVTEKGKDVELRCDPISGHTALYWYRQSLGQGLEFLIYFQGNSAPDKSGLPSDRFSAERTGGSVSTLTIQRTQQEDSAVYLCASSFGQSSYNSPLHFGNGTRLTVT.